This T cell receptor beta chain came from a study of Ad26.COV2.S vaccination and SARS-CoV-2 variants. Study overall: Recipients of Ad26.COV2.S got it intramuscularly, once or twice 56 days apart.

Clones were read by immunoSEQ multiplex PCR, and TCRdb kept only the in-frame ones, dropping some. This table holds fewer than 400,000 clones, around 84% found once. Study-level results: Analyses that measured TCR breadth and depth may have underestimated total T cell responses. Substantial breadth in spike-specific CD8+ and CD4+ T cell responses was reportedly seen after vaccination.

Comments on this clone: Antigen unknown.

Treatment: about 20 received Ad26.COV2.S at low or high dose, single or two shots; several received placebo; per-sample allocation not given. Samples were taken on day 63 after the first vaccine or placebo injection. This adult donor, from Boston, was 18-55 years old. After removal of 2 bases from V and 0 bases from J, the junction contained 14 bases not matched to a gene. This CDR3 contains 20 residues. CDR1 and CDR2 from the germline V gene are MNHEY and SVGEGT. This sample comprised peripheral blood, obtained in a trial of Ad26.COV2.S vaccine versus placebo. The source is a person between 18 and 65 years old who received the Ad26.COV2.S COVID-19 vaccine or a placebo. This rearrangement joins TRBV6-2 or TRBV6-3 to TRBJ2-1; TRBD2 aligns across 9 bases. CDR3 nucleotides: TGTGCCAGCAGTTACGGACGCGGGGGGGCAGGCCCACGCTCCTACAATGAGCAGTTCTTC. Translating gives CASSYGRGGAGPRSYNEQFF.